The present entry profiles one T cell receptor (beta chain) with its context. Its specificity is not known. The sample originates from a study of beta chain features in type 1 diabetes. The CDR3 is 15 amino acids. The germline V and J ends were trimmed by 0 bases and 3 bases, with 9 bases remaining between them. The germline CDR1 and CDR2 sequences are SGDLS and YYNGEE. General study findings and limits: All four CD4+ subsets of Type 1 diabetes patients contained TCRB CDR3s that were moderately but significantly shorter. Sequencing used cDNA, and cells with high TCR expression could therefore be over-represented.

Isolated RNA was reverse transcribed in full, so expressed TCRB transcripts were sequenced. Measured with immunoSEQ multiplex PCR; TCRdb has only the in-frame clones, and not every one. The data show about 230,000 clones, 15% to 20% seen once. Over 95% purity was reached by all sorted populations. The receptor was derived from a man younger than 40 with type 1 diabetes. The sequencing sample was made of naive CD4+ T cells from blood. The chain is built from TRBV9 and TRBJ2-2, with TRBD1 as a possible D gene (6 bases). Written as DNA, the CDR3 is TGTGCCAGCAGCGTAGAACAGGGACACACCGGGGAGCTGTTTTTT. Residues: CASSVEQGHTGELFF.